A selection of T cell receptor beta chains follows, all from one sample in a study of shared clonotypes between healthy human individuals. Here immunoSEQ multiplex PCR was the method, and the copy in TCRdb shows in-frame clones only, minus some. This table holds about 1.5 million clones, approximately 98% found once. The specimen was naive CD4+ T cells sorted from blood. These receptors came from a man aged 25 to 40 in good health. Each CDR3 is given with its conserved first and last residue. The D gene is left open where the match is weak.

d_call	j_call	v_call	cdr3_nt	cdr3_aa
TRBD1	TRBJ1-3	TRBV5-1	TGCGCCAGCAGCTTGGCCGGGACAGGGGGCATAAATGGAAACACCATATATTTT	CASSLAGTGGINGNTIYF
NA	TRBJ2-5	TRBV20-1	TGCAGTGCTAGATTCCAAGAGACCCAGTACTTC	CSARFQETQYF
TRBD2	TRBJ2-1	TRBV7-8	TGTGCCAGCAGCTTAGCGACGACTAGCGGGGGGTACGGTGGGTTCTTC	CASSLATTSGGYGGFF
NA	TRBJ2-7	TRBV9	TGTGCCAGCAGCGTAGCGCCAGGGGACTACGAGCAGTACTTC	CASSVAPGDYEQYF
NA	TRBJ2-1	TRBV5-5	TGTGCCAGCAGCTTGGTTAGAGGCACCTACAATGAGCAGTTCTTC	CASSLVRGTYNEQFF
NA	TRBJ2-6	TRBV5-1	TGCGCCAGCAGCTTGGCTGCCAGCTCTGGGGCCAACGTCCTGACTTTC	CASSLAASSGANVLTF
NA	TRBJ2-7	TRBV14	TGTGCCAGCAGCCAAGCCAAGGAGGGCAGGCCCTACGAGCAGTACTTC	CASSQAKEGRPYEQYF
TRBD1	TRBJ1-1	TRBV7-8	TGTGCCAGCAGCTTAGCCCGGGACAGGGCCGAAGCTTTCTTT	CASSLARDRAEAFF
NA	TRBJ2-3	TRBV5-4	TGTGCCAGCAGCCCGAGCGGAACCGGAGGAGATACGCAGTATTTT	CASSPSGTGGDTQYF
NA	TRBJ2-7	TRBV7-2	TGTGCCAGCAGCCCCGGGCTTCGACCTTACGAGCAGTACTTC	CASSPGLRPYEQYF
TRBD1	TRBJ2-7	TRBV6-1	TGTGCCAGCAGCCGGGACAGTCCCTACGAGCAGTACTTC	CASSRDSPYEQYF
NA	TRBJ2-5	TRBV15	TGTGCCACCGGGTTAGGGAAGGAGACCCAGTACTTC	CATGLGKETQYF
TRBD2	TRBJ2-3	TRBV2	TGTGCCAGCAGTGCGGGGCGGCGGGAGCACGCAGATACGCAGTATTTT	CASSAGRREHADTQYF